The T cell receptor beta chain under discussion was sequenced for a study of T cells in women clearing cervical HPV infection. Using immunoSEQ multiplex PCR, the repertoire was profiled, and TCRdb retains in-frame clones only, with some absent. Reported are under 45,000 clones; the ten largest clones contain around 5%. V was pared by 5 bases and J by 1 base, with 7 bases of the junction left unmatched. CDR1 and CDR2 from the germline V gene are SNHLY and FYNNEI. The CDR3 is made up of 15 amino acids. Note on this clone: Read sequence stops 3 residues before the CDR3 end, and the germline J gene provides the missing end.

This receptor was obtained from a woman aged 18 to 75 with a cervical HPV16 infection that either progressed to CIN3+ or cleared (not recorded which). J is TRBJ2-7 and V is TRBV2, with TRBD1 matching 8 bases. Sequenced sample: blood buffy coat. Partial CDR3 DNA: TGTGCCAGCAGTCCGGACAGGGCGGGATCCTACGAG. Its protein product is CASSPDRAGSYE. The whole CDR3 sequence reads CASSPDRAGSYEQYF.